This TCR beta chain came from a study of blood T cells in healthy people across ages. Regarding the study as a whole: Long-lived and aged donors differed, with more naive CD4+ cells and higher diversity in the long-lived.

A sample-barcoded 5' primer and a J-beta primer mix were used in a second PCR of about 7 to 12 cycles. One entry per CDR3 protein, called by TCRdb with MiXCR from the 5' RACE reads. Of hundreds of thousands of distinct CDR3 sequences in the sample, around 62% were seen once. This CDR3 is built from 14 residues. Per germline, CDR1 DFQATT and CDR2 SNEGSKA (reference sequence). The germline V and J ends were trimmed by 1 base and 5 bases, with 14 bases remaining between them. To note about this clonotype: Its antigen is currently unknown.

Each sample yielded at least 6.5 million isolated PBMCs. The chain combines TRBV20-1 with TRBJ2-5, with TRBD1 as a possible D gene (6 bases). The TCR comes from a man aged 25-40 years in good health. Sequencing was carried out using blood. As DNA, the CDR3 is TGCAGTGCTAGAGCCCAGGGGACGCGGGAGACCCAGTACTTC. This translates into CSARAQGTRETQYF.